Below, 19 T cell receptor beta chains from the same sample are listed, as sequenced in a study of blood T cell repertoires in COVID-19. The data were produced by immunoSEQ multiplex PCR, yet TCRdb's version contains in-frame clones alone and is incomplete. Of some 73,000 clones listed, 75% to 90% were seen once; the top ten hold under 6.5%. Sample: peripheral blood. The receptors here all came from a man aged 80 or over with COVID-19, enrolled during active disease.

The chain links TRBV11-2 to TRBJ2-7; D is undetermined. This CDR3 contains 13 residues. V lost 1 base, J lost 5 bases, and 9 bases lay in between. The germline V gene has CDR1 SGHAT and CDR2 FQNNGV. CDR3 coding DNA: TGTGCCAGCAGCTTAGCGGCCCGGGACGAGCAGTACTTC. Its protein is CASSLAARDEQYF.

The genes are TRBV4-1 and TRBJ2-7; D uncertain. The CDR3 covers 14 residues. The V gene lost 5 bases and the J gene lost 1 base, with 12 bases spanning the gap. Germline CDR1 is MGHRA and CDR2 is YSYEKL. The CDR3 sequence is CASSKREDSYEQYF. The CDR3, as DNA: TGCGCCAGCAGCAAAAGAGAGGATTCCTACGAGCAGTACTTC.

In its sample, this clone was seen once. The rearrangement joins TRBV10-3 to TRBJ1-2; TRBD1 aligns across 8 bases. Germline V CDR1 and CDR2: ENHRY, SYGVKD. The CDR3 loop spans 15 amino acids. The V gene end was trimmed by 6 bases and the J gene end by 5 bases; junction bases not matched to a gene: 11. The CDR3 here is CAISEFQGAGYGYTF. Here the CDR3 DNA reads TGTGCCATCAGCGAATTCCAGGGGGCTGGGTATGGCTACACCTTC.

This clone was detected only once. This chain connects TRBV4-3 to TRBJ2-2, with D possibly TRBD2 on 6 matching bases. Trimming removed 1 base at V and 1 base at J, with 10 bases between. CDR3 length: 16 residues. Germline lookup yields CDR1 LGHNA and CDR2 YSLEER. CDR3 DNA: TGCGCCAGCAGCCAAGTTCCGGGGGTGAACACCGGGGAGCTGTTTTTT. Amino acids: CASSQVPGVNTGELFF.

This rearrangement joins TRBV7-3 to TRBJ2-3; D is perhaps TRBD2 (5 bases). With 2 bases removed from V and 0 bases from J, the gap between germline ends came to 12 bases. This CDR3 region has 16 residues. CDR1 is SGHTA and CDR2 is FQGTGA in the germline V gene. The DNA of the CDR3 is TGTGCCAGCAGCTTAGCTAGCTACCCGAGCACAGATACGCAGTATTTT. It encodes CASSLASYPSTDTQYF.

The chain uses TRBV28 and TRBJ2-2, with a tentative D call TRBD2 (5 bases). This CDR3 is built from 18 residues. Trimming cost V 5 bases and J 0 bases, with 19 bases left between them. The germline gives CDR1 MDHEN, CDR2 SYDVKM. CDR3 in DNA: TGTGCCAGCAGTCGACCGCACGGGGTAGCGTCGAACACCGGGGAGCTGTTTTTT. Translated: CASSRPHGVASNTGELFF.

The chain recombines TRBV18 with TRBJ2-7, with D possibly being TRBD1 (5 bases). This CDR3 comprises 15 residues. Germline V lookup: CDR1 KGHSH, CDR2 LQKENI. With 2 bases removed from V and 2 bases from J, the gap between germline ends came to 13 bases. The CDR3: CASSPWQGATYEQYF. The CDR3, as DNA: TGTGCCAGCTCACCATGGCAGGGTGCCACCTACGAGCAGTACTTC. Looking up the rest from reference TRBV18 and TRBJ2-7 gives the full variable domain: NAGVMQNPRHLVRRRGQEARLRCSPMKGHSHVYWYRQLPEEGLKFMVYLQKENIIDESGMPKERFSAEFPKEGPSILRIQQVVRGDSAAYFCASSPWQGATYEQYFGPGTRLTVT.

This chain links TRBV10-3 with TRBJ2-1, with TRBD2 identical over 16 bases. The CDR3 runs to 16 residues. Germline values: CDR1 ENHRY, CDR2 SYGVKD. V trimming: 7 bases; J trimming: 9 bases; junction bases outside the gene matches: 9. The CDR3 coding sequence is TGTGCCATCACCGAGGGACTAGCGGGGGGGCAGAGTGAGCAGTTCTTC. Protein: CAITEGLAGGQSEQFF.

The rearrangement uses TRBV2 and TRBJ2-3; D not resolved. The germline CDR1 and CDR2 sequences are SNHLY and FYNNEI. This CDR3 has 10 residues. V was cut by 9 bases and J by 4 bases, with 5 bases left in between. Written as DNA, the CDR3 is TGTGCCAGTGGCCCAGATACGCAGTATTTT. It codes for CASGPDTQYF.

This chain uses TRBV18 with TRBJ2-5, with 9 bases matching TRBD1. Looked up from germline, CDR1 is KGHSH and CDR2 is LQKENI. The junction had 6 bases not matched to a gene; V was cut back by 3 bases and J by 7 bases. The CDR3 contains 14 residues. The CDR3 coding sequence is TGTGCCAGCTCACCTCCGGACAGGGGTGTGACCCAGTACTTC. Residues: CASSPPDRGVTQYF.

This clone was seen only a few times. The V gene is TRBV11-2, the J gene TRBJ2-3, with D possibly matching TRBD1 (5 bases). This CDR3 region has 14 residues. Trimming took off 6 bases at V and 0 bases at J, with 10 bases between the two ends. Germline CDR1 and CDR2: SGHAT and FQNNGV. CDR3 loop: CASRVRGSTDTQYF. CDR3 in DNA: TGTGCCAGCAGAGTAAGGGGAAGCACAGATACGCAGTATTTT.

This CDR3 reads CASSLGQGIYEQYF. The CDR3 region has the DNA TGTGCCAGCAGCCTGGGACAGGGGATATACGAGCAGTACTTC. J is TRBJ2-7 and V is TRBV5-4, with 10 bases identical to TRBD1. Germline lookup yields CDR1 SGHNT and CDR2 YYREEE (reference sequence). After removal of 4 bases from V and 4 bases from J, the junction contained 5 bases not matched to a gene. This CDR3 comprises 14 residues.

The rearrangement joins TRBV6-5 to TRBJ1-5; D is unresolved. Trimming cost V 2 bases and J 4 bases, with 6 bases left between them. The CDR3 length is 13 residues. Per the germline V gene, CDR1 is MNHEY and CDR2 is SVGAGI. CDR3 loop: CASSYRENQPQHF. The CDR3, as DNA: TGTGCCAGCAGTTACAGGGAGAATCAGCCCCAGCATTTT.

The chain uses TRBV5-1 and TRBJ1-1; TRBD1 aligns across 11 bases. In germline, CDR1 is SGHRS, CDR2 YFSETQ. The CDR3 extends over 14 amino acids. Trimming took 4 bases from V and 7 from J; bases not matched to a gene: 6. This CDR3 reads CASSIGTGGFEAFF. Written as DNA, the CDR3 is TGCGCCAGCAGCATCGGGACAGGGGGATTTGAAGCTTTCTTT.

The chain recombines TRBV7-9 with TRBJ2-5; weak D call: TRBD2 (6 bases). Germline CDR1 is SEHNR and CDR2 is FQNEAQ (reference sequence). Trimming took off 2 bases at V and 0 bases at J, with 22 bases between the two ends. The CDR3 spans 19 residues. As DNA, the CDR3 is TGTGCCAGCAGCTTATTTTATGGGTTTTCGGGGGTCGACCAAGAGACCCAGTACTTC. Its protein product is CASSLFYGFSGVDQETQYF.

The gene calls are TRBV11-3 and TRBJ1-1, with D unclear. The V and J ends lost 5 bases and 0 bases respectively, with 16 bases between them. CDR3 length: 16 amino acids. Germline CDR1 reads SGHNT; CDR2 reads YENEEA. CDR3 in DNA: TGTGCCAGCAGCACCTACCCCCCTCCCATGAACACTGAAGCTTTCTTT. This encodes CASSTYPPPMNTEAFF.

V and J are TRBV27 and TRBJ2-2, with 7 bases matching TRBD1. Per germline, CDR1 MNHEY and CDR2 SMNVEV (reference sequence). The junction had 8 bases not matched to a gene; V was cut back by 4 bases and J by 6 bases. The CDR3 spans 15 residues. CDR3 protein: CASSYSDREAGELFF. The CDR3 DNA reads TGTGCCAGCAGTTATTCTGACAGGGAAGCCGGGGAGCTGTTTTTT.

This clone was recorded a few times. V usage is TRBV10-1 and J usage is TRBJ1-5; D possibly corresponds to TRBD1 (5 bases). Trimming removed 5 bases at V and 0 bases at J, with 8 bases between. Germline CDR1 reads WNHNN; CDR2 reads SYGVQD (reference sequence). The CDR3 is 14 amino acids. This chain's CDR3 is CASSQGYSNQPQHF. As DNA, the CDR3 is TGCGCCAGCAGTCAGGGCTATAGCAATCAGCCCCAGCATTTT.

The rearrangement uses TRBV9 and TRBJ1-2; tentative D call: TRBD1 (6 bases). The CDR3 loop spans 18 amino acids. Germline V gene data show CDR1 as SGDLS and CDR2 as YYNGEE. The V and J ends lost 0 bases and 7 bases respectively, with 25 bases between them. The CDR3 DNA sequence: TGTGCCAGCAGCGTAGCTACTTACGCAGGGGTAACAGACGGTGGCTACACCTTC. Translated: CASSVATYAGVTDGGYTF.